This TCR beta chain was sequenced for a study of lymphopenia after photon versus proton radiotherapy. This CDR3 contains 16 residues. Germline V gene lookup returns CDR1 SGHRS and CDR2 YFSETQ. After removal of 6 bases from V and 6 bases from J, the junction contained 14 bases not matched to a gene. Method: immunoSEQ multiplex PCR; TCRdb's copy keeps in-frame clones and lacks some. The sample includes over 55,000 clones, 75% to 90% of them seen just once. The chain couples TRBV5-1 to TRBJ2-1, with 8 bases lining up with TRBD2. The origin of this receptor is an elderly man with esophageal cancer. The sample consisted of peripheral blood, taken from a patient treated with proton-based radiotherapy. The CDR3 nucleotides are TGCGCCAGCACCTTATTCGGGAGGGCCGGGTCCAATGAGCAGTTCTTC. Translation gives CASTLFGRAGSNEQFF.